Each of the 25 T cell receptor beta chains below was sequenced from the same sample in a study of response to subunit inactivated influenza vaccine. Using its own MiXCR run on the RT-PCR reads, TCRdb lists one record per CDR3 protein. The sample has roughly 760,000 distinct CDR3 sequences; about 20% are singletons. Here the sequenced sample was PBMCs from blood, taken more than 4 days after vaccination. The receptors derive from a man aged 45-60 years who received an inactivated influenza vaccine.

The chain combines TRBV4-1 with TRBJ1-6; D is ambiguous. The V gene lost 0 bases and the J gene lost 9 bases, with 12 bases spanning the gap. CDR1 MGHRA and CDR2 YSYEKL come from the germline V gene. CDR3 length equals 15 residues. CDR3: CASSQDERVRSPLHF. CDR3 coding DNA: TGCGCCAGCAGCCAAGACGAGAGGGTTCGTTCACCCCTCCACTTT.

The chain combines TRBV29-1 with TRBJ1-1, with D tentatively TRBD1 (5 bases). V lost 5 bases and J lost 5, with 15 bases in between. The CDR3 spans 13 residues. Germline V lookup: CDR1 SQVTM, CDR2 ANQGSEA. In DNA form, the CDR3 reads TGCAGCGTTCAGCAGGGAGTTCGGACTGAAGCTTTCTTT. Protein product: CSVQQGVRTEAFF.

This clonotype was seen only a few times. In DNA form, the CDR3 reads TGTGCCAGCAGCTTGAGAGTAACCAATCAGCCCCAGCATTTT. This encodes CASSLRVTNQPQHF. The chain employs TRBV5-5 and TRBJ1-5; D not resolved. Deletions cut 1 base from V and 3 bases from J, with 8 bases between. Germline V lookup: CDR1 SGHKS, CDR2 YYEKEE (reference sequence). The CDR3 length is 14 residues.

J is TRBJ2-3 and V is TRBV29-1; TRBD1 might be the D (7 bases). Germline lookup yields CDR1 SQVTM and CDR2 ANQGSEA. CDR3 size: 14 residues. V shed 3 bases and J shed 4 bases, with 14 bases lying between them. The CDR3 DNA follows: TGCAGCGTTGATATGGACAGGAGGGCAGATACGCAGTATTTT. The encoded protein is CSVDMDRRADTQYF.

The chain carries TRBV3-1 and TRBJ2-1; no firm D call. The germline V gene has CDR1 LGHDT and CDR2 YNNKEL (reference sequence). V dropped 2 bases and J dropped 6 bases, with 5 bases sitting between them. This CDR3 contains 12 residues. DNA of the CDR3: TGTGCCAGCAGCCAACAGTTCAATGAGCAGTTCTTC. Amino acids: CASSQQFNEQFF.

The chain couples TRBV20-1 to TRBJ2-2, with D perhaps TRBD1 (5 bases). Per the germline V gene, CDR1 is DFQATT and CDR2 is SNEGSKA (reference sequence). The CDR3 sequence is 14 residues long. Trimming removed 5 bases at V and 5 bases at J, with 15 bases between. This CDR3 reads CSARNLRVTGELFF. The CDR3, as DNA: TGCAGTGCTCGAAACCTCAGGGTTACCGGGGAGCTGTTTTTT.

This rearrangement joins TRBV20-1 to TRBJ2-4; 13 nucleotides align to TRBD2. CDR1 and CDR2 from the germline V gene are DFQATT and SNEGSKA (reference sequence). The CDR3 extends over 15 amino acids. V lost 3 bases, J lost 7 bases, and 6 bases stayed unmatched. CDR3 coding DNA: TGCAGTGCTAGCGGGACTAGCGGGATTCGGAACATTCAGTACTTC. It encodes CSASGTSGIRNIQYF.

V and J are TRBV5-1 and TRBJ2-3; TRBD1 aligns across 7 bases. Germline CDR1 SGHRS, CDR2 YFSETQ. Trimming took 0 bases from V and 4 from J; bases not matched to a gene: 5. This CDR3 contains 15 residues. In nucleotides, the CDR3 is TGCGCCAGCAGCTTGGTCACGACAGGGTCAGATACGCAGTATTTT. Translated, it gives CASSLVTTGSDTQYF. Supplemented by reference TRBV5-1 and TRBJ2-3, the full variable domain reads KAGVTQTPRYLIKTRGQQVTLSCSPISGHRSVSWYQQTPGQGLQFLFEYFSETQRNKGNFPGRFSGRQFSNSRSEMNVSTLELGDSALYLCASSLVTTGSDTQYFGPGTRLTVL.

In its sample, this clonotype was seen a few times. The V and J genes are TRBV7-9 and TRBJ1-2; maybe TRBD1 (6 bases). Trimming pared 5 bases from V and 0 bases from J, leaving 16 bases between. Germline CDR1 SEHNR, CDR2 FQNEAQ (reference sequence). The CDR3 totals 16 residues. CDR3 sequence (DNA): TGTGCCAGCAGCGCGGAAAGCTACAGGGCTAACTATGGCTACACCTTC. Translating gives CASSAESYRANYGYTF.

The chain employs TRBV5-1 and TRBJ2-5; 7 bases agree with TRBD1. Germline-derived CDR1 and CDR2 are SGHRS and YFSETQ. The CDR3 is 15 amino acids. The J segment lost 6 bases and the V segment lost 0 bases, leaving 8 bases of the junction unmatched. The DNA of the CDR3 is TGCGCCAGCAGCTTGGCCTTACAGGGGAAGCAGACCCAGTACTTC. Translation: CASSLALQGKQTQYF.

This clonotype turned up a few times. The chain links TRBV4-1 to TRBJ2-7; D is uncertain. The CDR3 contains 14 residues. With 0 bases removed from V and 1 base from J, the gap between germline ends came to 7 bases. CDR1 MGHRA and CDR2 YSYEKL come from the germline V gene. The DNA for the CDR3 is TGCGCCAGCAGCCAAGAGATAGGGTCCTACGAGCAGTACTTC. Amino acid sequence: CASSQEIGSYEQYF.

This clonotype appeared a few times. The gene calls are TRBV12-3 or TRBV12-4 and TRBJ2-2, with D unresolved. The V end was cut by 7 bases, the J end by 2 bases, with 8 bases between. This CDR3 spans 13 amino acids. The CDR3 loop is CASTNGNTGELFF. CDR3 sequence (DNA): TGTGCCAGCACCAATGGAAACACCGGGGAGCTGTTTTTT.

This clonotype has a single count. The chain employs TRBV18 and TRBJ2-2, with D possibly being TRBD2 (6 bases). The CDR3 runs to 17 residues. With 3 bases removed from V and 0 bases from J, the gap between germline ends came to 14 bases. Per the germline V gene, CDR1 is KGHSH and CDR2 is LQKENI. This chain's CDR3 is CASSPWDFNANTGELFF. The DNA for the CDR3 is TGTGCCAGCTCACCCTGGGACTTTAACGCGAACACCGGGGAGCTGTTTTTT.

The chain is built from TRBV4-3 and TRBJ2-2; 8 positions agree with TRBD1. This CDR3 region has 17 residues. With V trimmed by 4 bases and J by 0 bases, 7 bases remained unmatched. The germline V gene has CDR1 LGHNA and CDR2 YSLEER. CDR3 nucleotide sequence: TGCGCCAGCAGCCGAAGGACAGGGCCCACGAACACCGGGGAGCTGTTTTTT. Translated, it gives CASSRRTGPTNTGELFF.

The J gene is TRBJ1-3, the V gene TRBV3-1; D is uncertain. V lost 1 base and J lost 7, with 14 bases in between. CDR1 is LGHDT and CDR2 is YNNKEL in the germline V gene (reference sequence). This CDR3 has 15 residues. For the CDR3, the DNA is TGTGCCAGCAGCCAAGTTTGGTCCGGAGGCAACACCATATATTTT. This sequence encodes CASSQVWSGGNTIYF.

This clonotype was found a few times. The V and J genes are TRBV28 and TRBJ1-5; TRBD1 aligns across 9 bases. Germline lookup yields CDR1 MDHEN and CDR2 SYDVKM. With V trimmed by 4 bases and J by 4 bases, 5 bases remained unmatched. CDR3 length: 15 amino acids. The CDR3 coding sequence is TGTGCCAGCAGTTGGGGACAGGGCATTAATCAGCCCCAGCATTTT. Protein product: CASSWGQGINQPQHF.

This clonotype showed up just a few times. The germline gene is not matched at one end of the junction; a read error may be the cause. The gene calls are TRBV29-1 and TRBJ2-7; D is undetermined. CDR3 length: 12 amino acids. In germline, CDR1 is SQVTM, CDR2 ANQGSEA. CDR3 DNA: TGCAGCGTTGAAGATCACAGTTACGGGCAGTACTTC. Residues: CSVEDHSYGQYF.

The table lists this clonotype with a few counts. This chain joins TRBV11-2 and TRBJ2-3; D unresolved. Germline-derived CDR1 and CDR2 are SGHAT and FQNNGV. The CDR3 runs to 13 residues. V was pared by 6 bases and J by 2 bases, with 9 bases between. In DNA, the CDR3 is TGTGCCAGCAGTTCTATCCCCACAGATACGCAGTATTTT. Translating gives CASSSIPTDTQYF.

This clonotype occurred a few times. The CDR3 nucleotides are TGTGCCAGCAGCGGACGGGACAGGGACACAGATACGCAGTATTTT. Protein: CASSGRDRDTDTQYF. V usage is TRBV11-1 and J usage is TRBJ2-3; TRBD1 matches at 9 bases. The CDR3 runs 15 residues. Per germline, CDR1 SGHAT and CDR2 FQDESV (reference sequence). The V and J ends lost 5 bases and 2 bases, in that order; junction bases with no gene match: 5.

The chain is built from TRBV2 and TRBJ2-3; 7 bases are a match to TRBD2. Germline V gene lookup returns CDR1 SNHLY and CDR2 FYNNEI. The CDR3 contains 14 residues. J lost 1 base, V lost 5 bases, and 3 bases had no gene match. DNA for the CDR3: TGTGCCAGCAGTCGGGAGGTGGGCACAGATACGCAGTATTTT. It encodes CASSREVGTDTQYF.

J is TRBJ2-5 and V is TRBV27; D uncertain. CDR3 size: 13 residues. Trimming took 10 bases from V and 1 from J, leaving 13 bases between them. Germline loops: CDR1 MNHEY, CDR2 SMNVEV (reference sequence). CDR3 bases: TGTGCCACCCGAACGGGTTCCCAAGAGACCCAGTACTTC. As protein: CATRTGSQETQYF.

This clonotype came up a few times. The junction and the germline gene differ at one end; a read error may be behind it. This rearrangement joins TRBV20-1 to TRBJ2-4, with D possibly TRBD2 on 5 matching bases. The CDR3 loop spans 9 amino acids. In germline, CDR1 is DFQATT, CDR2 SNEGSKA (reference sequence). CDR3 amino acids: CSAAATSNF. The CDR3 region has the DNA TGCAGTGCAGCGGCCACATCAAACTTC.

The chain joins TRBV6-6 to TRBJ2-1; no clear D. V lost 5 bases and J 5 bases, leaving 10 bases between the germline ends. The CDR3 spans 13 residues. The germline CDR1 and CDR2 sequences are MNHNY and SVGAGI (reference sequence). CDR3: CASSRIYNNEQFF. The DNA for the CDR3 is TGTGCCAGCAGTCGCATATACAACAATGAGCAGTTCTTC.

The sample holds many counts of this clonotype. The chain has TRBV12-3 or TRBV12-4 and TRBJ1-2; D remains unclear. The CDR3 sequence is 13 residues long. V was pared by 3 bases and J by 0 bases, with 5 bases between. In nucleotides, the CDR3 is TGTGCCAGCAGTTTGCTTTCTAACTATGGCTACACCTTC. Translated, it gives CASSLLSNYGYTF.

This clonotype was counted between two and nine times. The chain is built from TRBV10-3 and TRBJ2-2; D is undetermined. The CDR3 is 13 amino acids. V was cut by 2 bases and J by 7 bases, with 8 bases left in between. Per germline, CDR1 ENHRY and CDR2 SYGVKD. The CDR3 nucleotides are TGTGCCATCAGTGAGCCTACAATCGGGGAGCTGTTTTTT. The encoded protein is CAISEPTIGELFF.